The sequence of this T cell receptor beta chain was determined in a study of T cells in Graves' hyperthyroidism and ophthalmopathy. Many counts were recorded for this clonotype. This CDR3 has 17 amino acids. Germline trimming cut 1 base from V and 2 bases from J; bases unmatched to any gene: 5. RNA transcripts were the template for amplifying TCR beta CDR3 regions. The HTBI primer set was used in a first-round RT-PCR of the TCR CDR3. TCRdb re-called the multiplex PCR reads with MiXCR, one entry per CDR3 protein. Found here are approximately 690,000 distinct CDR3 sequences, approximately 15% of them singletons; the top ten hold roughly an eighth.

The TCR sequence derives from a woman between 45 and 60 years old with Graves' ophthalmopathy. The specimen was blood. The V call is TRBV12-3 or TRBV12-4, the J call TRBJ2-5; 12 bases are shared with TRBD2. The CDR3 region has the DNA TGTGCCAGCAGTTTAGTAGACGGGACTAGCGGGCAAGAGACCCAGTACTTC. It codes for CASSLVDGTSGQETQYF.